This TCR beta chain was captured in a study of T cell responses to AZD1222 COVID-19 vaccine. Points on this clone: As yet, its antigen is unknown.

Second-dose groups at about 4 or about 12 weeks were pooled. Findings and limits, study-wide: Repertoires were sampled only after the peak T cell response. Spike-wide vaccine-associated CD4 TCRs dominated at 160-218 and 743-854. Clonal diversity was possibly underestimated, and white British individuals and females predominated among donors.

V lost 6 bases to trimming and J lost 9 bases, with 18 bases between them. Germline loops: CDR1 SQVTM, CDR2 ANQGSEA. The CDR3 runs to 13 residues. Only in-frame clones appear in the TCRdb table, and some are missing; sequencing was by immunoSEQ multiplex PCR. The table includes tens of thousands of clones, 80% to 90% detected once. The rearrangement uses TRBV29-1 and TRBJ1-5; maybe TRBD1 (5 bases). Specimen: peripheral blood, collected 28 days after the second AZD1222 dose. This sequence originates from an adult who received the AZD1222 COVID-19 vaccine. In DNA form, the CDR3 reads TGCAGCGTGAAGGACATTCGGGAAGGGCCCCAGCATTTT. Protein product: CSVKDIREGPQHF.